This is a list of T cell receptor beta chains from one sample in a study of shared clonotypes between healthy human individuals. Assay: immunoSEQ multiplex PCR; the TCRdb copy retains only in-frame clones and omits some. Of about 2.4 million clones in the sample, over 85% were seen once. Sequenced sample: naive CD4+ T cells from PBMCs. The receptors were gathered from a man younger than 35 in good health. Some clones in this sample may be carry-over from other donors' samples. Both conserved end residues are part of each CDR3.

CDR3: CASTGANVLTF
J: TRBJ2-6
V: TRBV6-5

CDR3: CASRASGVGTEAFF
J: TRBJ1-1
V: TRBV6-1

CDR3: CASSSTLFSYNEQFF
J: TRBJ2-1
V: TRBV5-1

CDR3: CASSLGSASGNEQFF
J: TRBJ2-1
V: TRBV11-3

CDR3: CASSLGTGPDTQYF
J: TRBJ2-3
V: TRBV7-6

CDR3: CATAGAEGADTQYF
J: TRBJ2-3
V: TRBV10-3

CDR3: CASSSQGGGADTQYF
J: TRBJ2-3
V: TRBV5-4

CDR3: CASSLRLETQYF
J: TRBJ2-5
V: TRBV5-1

CDR3: CSVLQGGETQYF
J: TRBJ2-5
V: TRBV29-1

CDR3: CASSPRDRGRGDTQYF
J: TRBJ2-3
V: TRBV7-2

CDR3: CASSLGSGRPWEETQYF
J: TRBJ2-5
V: TRBV13

CDR3: CASSVEGGRETQYF
J: TRBJ2-5
V: TRBV9

CDR3: CASSLRKGQETQYF
J: TRBJ2-5
V: TRBV28

CDR3: CSVEEASRGLYQPQHF
J: TRBJ1-5
V: TRBV29-1

CDR3: CASSFRSGTSTDTQYF
J: TRBJ2-3
V: TRBV7-2

CDR3: CSVEDRQGQPQHF
J: TRBJ1-5
V: TRBV29-1

CDR3: CASSLGGATNEKLFF
J: TRBJ1-4
V: TRBV28

CDR3: CASGASGSTEQFF
J: TRBJ2-1
V: TRBV19